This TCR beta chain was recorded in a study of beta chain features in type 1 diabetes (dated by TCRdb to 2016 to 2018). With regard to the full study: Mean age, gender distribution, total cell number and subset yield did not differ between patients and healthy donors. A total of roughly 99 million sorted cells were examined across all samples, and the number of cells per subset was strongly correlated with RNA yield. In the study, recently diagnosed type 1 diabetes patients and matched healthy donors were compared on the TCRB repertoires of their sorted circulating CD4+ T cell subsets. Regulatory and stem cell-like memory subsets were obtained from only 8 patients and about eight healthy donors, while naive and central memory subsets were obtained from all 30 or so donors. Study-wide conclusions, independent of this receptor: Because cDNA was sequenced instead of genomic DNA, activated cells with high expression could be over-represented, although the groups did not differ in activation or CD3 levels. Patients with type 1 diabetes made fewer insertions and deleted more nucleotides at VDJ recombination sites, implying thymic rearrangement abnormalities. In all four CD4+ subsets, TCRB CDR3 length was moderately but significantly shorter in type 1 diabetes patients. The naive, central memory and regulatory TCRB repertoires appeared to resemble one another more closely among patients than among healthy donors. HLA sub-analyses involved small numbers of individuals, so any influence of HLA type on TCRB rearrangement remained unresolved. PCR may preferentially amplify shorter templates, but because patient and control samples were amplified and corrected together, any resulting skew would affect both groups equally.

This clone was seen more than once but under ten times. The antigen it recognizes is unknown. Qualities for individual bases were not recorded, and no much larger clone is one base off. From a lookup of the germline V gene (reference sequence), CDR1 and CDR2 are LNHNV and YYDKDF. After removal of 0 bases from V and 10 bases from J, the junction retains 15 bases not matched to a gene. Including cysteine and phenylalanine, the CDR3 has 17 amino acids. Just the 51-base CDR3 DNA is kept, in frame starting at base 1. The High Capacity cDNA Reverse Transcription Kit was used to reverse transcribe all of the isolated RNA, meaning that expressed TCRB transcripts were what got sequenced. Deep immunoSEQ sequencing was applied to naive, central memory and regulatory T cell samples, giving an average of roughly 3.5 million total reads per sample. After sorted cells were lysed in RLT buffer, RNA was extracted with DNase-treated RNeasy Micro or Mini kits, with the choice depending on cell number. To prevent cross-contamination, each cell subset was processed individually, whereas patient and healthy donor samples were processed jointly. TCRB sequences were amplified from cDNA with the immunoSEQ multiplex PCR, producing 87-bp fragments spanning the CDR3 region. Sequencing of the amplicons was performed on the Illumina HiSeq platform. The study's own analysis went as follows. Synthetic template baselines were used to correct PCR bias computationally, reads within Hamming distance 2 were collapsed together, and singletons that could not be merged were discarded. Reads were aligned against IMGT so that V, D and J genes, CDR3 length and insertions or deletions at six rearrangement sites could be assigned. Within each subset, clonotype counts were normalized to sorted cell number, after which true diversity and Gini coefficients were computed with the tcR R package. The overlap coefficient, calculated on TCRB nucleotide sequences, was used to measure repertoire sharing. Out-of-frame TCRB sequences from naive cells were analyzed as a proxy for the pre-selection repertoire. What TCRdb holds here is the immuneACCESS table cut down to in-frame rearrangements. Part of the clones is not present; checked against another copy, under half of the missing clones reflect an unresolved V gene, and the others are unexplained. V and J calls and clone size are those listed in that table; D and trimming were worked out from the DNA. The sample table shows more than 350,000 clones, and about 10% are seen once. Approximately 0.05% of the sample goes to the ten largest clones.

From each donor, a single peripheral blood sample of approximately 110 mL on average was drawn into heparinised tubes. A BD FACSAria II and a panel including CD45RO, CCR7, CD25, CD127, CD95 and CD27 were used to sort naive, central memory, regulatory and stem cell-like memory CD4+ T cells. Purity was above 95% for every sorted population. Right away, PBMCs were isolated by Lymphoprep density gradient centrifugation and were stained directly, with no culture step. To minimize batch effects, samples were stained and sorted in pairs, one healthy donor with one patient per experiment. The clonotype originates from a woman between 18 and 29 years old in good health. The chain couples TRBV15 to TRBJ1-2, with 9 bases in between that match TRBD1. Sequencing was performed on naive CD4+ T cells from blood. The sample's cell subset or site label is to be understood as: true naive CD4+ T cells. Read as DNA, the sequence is TGTGCCACCAGCAGAGATTCGTGGACAGGGGAGACTCGGGTCTACACCTTC. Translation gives CATSRDSWTGETRVYTF. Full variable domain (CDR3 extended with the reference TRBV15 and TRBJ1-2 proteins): DAMVIQNPRYQVTQFGKPVTLSCSQTLNHNVMYWYQQKSSQAPKLLFHYYDKDFNNEADTPDNFQSRRPNTSFCFLDIRSPGLGDTAMYLCATSRDSWTGETRVYTFGSGTRLTVV.